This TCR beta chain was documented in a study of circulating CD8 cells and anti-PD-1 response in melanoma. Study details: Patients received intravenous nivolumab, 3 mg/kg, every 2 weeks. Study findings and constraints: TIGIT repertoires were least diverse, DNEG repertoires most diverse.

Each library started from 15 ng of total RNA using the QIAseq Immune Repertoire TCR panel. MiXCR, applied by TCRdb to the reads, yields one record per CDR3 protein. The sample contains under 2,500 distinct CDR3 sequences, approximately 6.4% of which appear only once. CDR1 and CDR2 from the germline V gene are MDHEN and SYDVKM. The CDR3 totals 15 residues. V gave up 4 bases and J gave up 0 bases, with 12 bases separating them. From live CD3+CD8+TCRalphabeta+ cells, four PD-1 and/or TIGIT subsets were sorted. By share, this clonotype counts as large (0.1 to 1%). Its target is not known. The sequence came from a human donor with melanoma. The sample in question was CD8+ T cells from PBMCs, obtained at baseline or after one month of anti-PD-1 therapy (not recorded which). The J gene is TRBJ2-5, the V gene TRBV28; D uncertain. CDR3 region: CASSYWTAYQETQYF. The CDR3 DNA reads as TGTGCCAGCAGTTACTGGACGGCGTACCAAGAGACCCAGTACTTC. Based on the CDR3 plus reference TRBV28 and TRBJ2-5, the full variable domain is DVKVTQSSRYLVKRTGEKVFLECVQDMDHENMFWYRQDPGLGLRLIYFSYDVKMKEKGDIPEGYSVSREKKERFSLILESASTNQTSMYLCASSYWTAYQETQYFGPGTRLLVL.